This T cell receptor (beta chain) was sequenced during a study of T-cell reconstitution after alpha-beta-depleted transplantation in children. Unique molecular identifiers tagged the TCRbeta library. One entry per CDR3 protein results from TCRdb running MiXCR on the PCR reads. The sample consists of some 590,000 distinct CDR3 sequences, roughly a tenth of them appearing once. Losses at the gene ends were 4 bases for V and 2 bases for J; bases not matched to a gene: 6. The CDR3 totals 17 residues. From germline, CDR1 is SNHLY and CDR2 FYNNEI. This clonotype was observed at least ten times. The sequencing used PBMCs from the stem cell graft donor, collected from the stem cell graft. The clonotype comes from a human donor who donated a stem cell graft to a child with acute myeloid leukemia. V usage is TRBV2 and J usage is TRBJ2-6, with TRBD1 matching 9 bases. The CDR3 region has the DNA TGTGCCAGCAGTGCCCCCCGGGACAGGGCTGGGGCCAACGTCCTGACTTTC. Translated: CASSAPRDRAGANVLTF.